A selection of T cell receptor beta chains follows, all from one sample in a study of T cells after yellow fever vaccination. MiXCR was run by TCRdb on the 5' RACE reads, yielding one entry per CDR3 protein. The sample records about 550,000 distinct CDR3 sequences, 19% being singletons. This specimen was PBMCs, taken 15 days after the yellow fever booster vaccination. All receptors come from a man younger than 40 who received the YFV17D yellow fever vaccine. The CDR3 runs from the conserved cysteine through the conserved F or W. The D gene is left open where the match is weak. Size is stated for part of the rows, as once, few or many counts, or as a class when the clone is expanded.

CDR3: CASSSLTGGRNEQFF
DNA: TGTGCCAGCAGCTCTCTAACGGGAGGGCGCAATGAGCAGTTCTTC
size: -
D: TRBD2
V: TRBV5-6
J: TRBJ2-1

CDR3: CAIAPSQETQYF
DNA: TGTGCCATCGCCCCCTCCCAAGAGACCCAGTACTTC
size: -
D: -
V: TRBV10-3
J: TRBJ2-5

CDR3: CATGTGGRTGNSPLHF
DNA: TGTGCCACCGGGACAGGGGGTAGAACGGGTAATTCACCCCTCCACTTT
size: few
D: TRBD1
V: TRBV12-3/TRBV12-4
J: TRBJ1-6

CDR3: CASSPGGPKVNEQFF
DNA: TGTGCCAGCAGCCCCGGCGGCCCCAAGGTCAATGAGCAGTTCTTC
size: -
D: -
V: TRBV11-3
J: TRBJ2-1

CDR3: CASFKSQNTGELFF
DNA: TGTGCCAGCTTTAAATCCCAGAACACCGGGGAGCTGTTTTTT
size: -
D: -
V: TRBV7-2
J: TRBJ2-2

CDR3: CAISRENEKLFF
DNA: TGTGCCATCTCGAGGGAGAATGAAAAACTGTTTTTT
size: -
D: -
V: TRBV10-3
J: TRBJ1-4

CDR3: CASSLSSGKDEQYF
DNA: TGTGCCAGCAGCTTGTCTAGCGGGAAGGACGAGCAGTACTTC
size: few
D: TRBD2
V: TRBV7-2
J: TRBJ2-7

CDR3: CASQWTGRNTEAFF
DNA: TGTGCCAGCCAATGGACCGGACGGAACACTGAAGCTTTCTTT
size: few
D: -
V: TRBV12-3/TRBV12-4
J: TRBJ1-1

CDR3: CASSYNLADGQETQYF
DNA: TGTGCCAGCAGCTACAACCTAGCGGACGGACAAGAGACCCAGTACTTC
size: -
D: TRBD2
V: TRBV7-2
J: TRBJ2-5

CDR3: CASKIESEQYF
DNA: TGTGCCAGCAAAATCGAGTCCGAGCAGTACTTC
size: few
D: -
V: TRBV28
J: TRBJ2-7

CDR3: CASGRYYDSGADTQYF
DNA: TGCGCCAGCGGACGGTATTACGACAGTGGGGCAGATACGCAGTATTTT
size: -
D: -
V: TRBV5-1
J: TRBJ2-3

CDR3: CSVTGGPSSYNEQFF
DNA: TGCAGCGTTACGGGAGGGCCTTCCTCCTACAATGAGCAGTTCTTC
size: -
D: TRBD2
V: TRBV29-1
J: TRBJ2-1

CDR3: CAISDPRTRYNEQFF
DNA: TGTGCCATCAGTGATCCGAGGACTAGATACAATGAGCAGTTCTTC
size: few
D: TRBD2
V: TRBV10-3
J: TRBJ2-1

CDR3: CASSQSTAGAPSDTQYF
DNA: TGCGCCAGCAGTCAATCAACGGCGGGAGCGCCCTCTGATACGCAGTATTTT
size: -
D: TRBD2
V: TRBV23-1
J: TRBJ2-3

CDR3: CASSPDRGAVNEQFF
DNA: TGCGCCAGCAGCCCCGACAGGGGGGCGGTCAATGAGCAGTTCTTC
size: few
D: TRBD1
V: TRBV5-1
J: TRBJ2-1

CDR3: CASNSPTLSYEQYF
DNA: TGTGCCAGCAACTCACCGACACTAAGCTACGAGCAGTACTTC
size: few
D: -
V: TRBV5-5
J: TRBJ2-7

CDR3: CASSYSRRQGYQETQYF
DNA: TGTGCCAGCAGTTACTCGAGACGGCAGGGGTACCAAGAGACCCAGTACTTC
size: few
D: -
V: TRBV6-2/TRBV6-3
J: TRBJ2-5

CDR3: CSTRFRETQYF
DNA: TGCAGTACCAGGTTCCGAGAGACCCAGTACTTC
size: few
D: -
V: TRBV20-1
J: TRBJ2-5

CDR3: CASSLIEGGRETQYF
DNA: TGTGCCAGCAGTTTGATTGAGGGCGGGAGAGAGACCCAGTACTTC
size: few
D: TRBD2
V: TRBV12-3/TRBV12-4
J: TRBJ2-5

CDR3: CASSHITGTANTIYF
DNA: TGCGCCAGCAGCCACATTACAGGGACGGCAAACACCATATATTTT
size: -
D: -
V: TRBV4-3
J: TRBJ1-3

CDR3: CASGFGVREKLFF
DNA: TGTGCTAGTGGTTTCGGGGTTCGAGAAAAACTGTTTTTT
size: -
D: -
V: TRBV12-5
J: TRBJ1-4

CDR3: CASSYLGVLTAAAFF
DNA: TGTGCCAGCAGTTACTTAGGGGTCCTGACAGCTGCAGCTTTCTTT
size: -
D: -
V: TRBV6-5
J: TRBJ1-1

CDR3: CASSLYHTDTQYF
DNA: TGTGCCAGCAGCTTATACCACACAGATACGCAGTATTTT
size: -
D: -
V: TRBV11-2
J: TRBJ2-3

CDR3: CSVAYGSWETQYF
DNA: TGCAGCGTGGCTTATGGCAGTTGGGAGACCCAGTACTTC
size: few
D: -
V: TRBV29-1
J: TRBJ2-5

CDR3: CASSEGGSYNEQYF
DNA: TGTGCCAGCAGTGAAGGGGGTTCCTACAATGAGCAGTACTTC
size: -
D: -
V: TRBV25-1
J: TRBJ2-7

CDR3: CASRTLAGARETQYF
DNA: TGTGCCAGCAGAACACTAGCGGGAGCTCGGGAGACCCAGTACTTC
size: many
D: TRBD2
V: TRBV12-3/TRBV12-4
J: TRBJ2-5

CDR3: CASKTSLIQGSSTEAFF
DNA: TGTGCCAGCAAGACTTCCCTTATTCAGGGCAGCAGCACTGAAGCTTTCTTT
size: few
D: -
V: TRBV7-2
J: TRBJ1-1

CDR3: CASSVTSGNYNEQFF
DNA: TGTGCCAGCAGCGTAACTAGCGGGAACTACAATGAGCAGTTCTTC
size: -
D: TRBD2
V: TRBV7-3
J: TRBJ2-1

CDR3: CASSPGHETQYF
DNA: TGTGCCAGCAGCCCGGGGCACGAGACCCAGTACTTC
size: -
D: -
V: TRBV7-2
J: TRBJ2-5

CDR3: CASSERSDLGTQYF
DNA: TGCGCCAGCAGTGAGAGGTCCGATCTCGGGACCCAGTACTTC
size: few
D: -
V: TRBV10-1
J: TRBJ2-5

CDR3: CATSRHHGTGTETQYF
DNA: TGTGCCACCAGCAGACACCACGGGACAGGGACAGAGACCCAGTACTTC
size: few
D: TRBD1
V: TRBV15
J: TRBJ2-5

CDR3: CASSSPGGGASGSSSSYNEQFF
DNA: TGTGCCAGCAGCTCCCCGGGTGGGGGGGCTAGCGGGAGCTCCTCCTCCTACAATGAGCAGTTCTTC
size: -
D: TRBD2
V: TRBV7-1
J: TRBJ2-1

CDR3: CASSLVGGGNNEQFF
DNA: TGTGCCAGCAGCTTAGTTGGCGGGGGGAACAATGAGCAGTTCTTC
size: few
D: TRBD2
V: TRBV7-2
J: TRBJ2-1

CDR3: CASSVEGGRGDTQYF
DNA: TGTGCCAGCAGCGTAGAGGGAGGACGTGGTGATACGCAGTATTTT
size: -
D: -
V: TRBV9
J: TRBJ2-3

CDR3: CSASGQSSNYGYTF
DNA: TGCAGTGCTAGTGGGCAGAGTTCTAACTATGGCTACACCTTC
size: -
D: -
V: TRBV20-1
J: TRBJ1-2

CDR3: CASSMVGGIRNSPLHF
DNA: TGTGCCAGCAGCATGGTTGGGGGGATAAGGAATTCACCCCTCCACTTT
size: few
D: -
V: TRBV12-3/TRBV12-4
J: TRBJ1-6

CDR3: CASSLGGDISYEQYF
DNA: TGTGCCAGCAGCTTGGGTGGGGATATATCCTACGAGCAGTACTTC
size: -
D: -
V: TRBV5-6
J: TRBJ2-7

CDR3: CAWTPRGQREQFF
DNA: TGTGCCTGGACCCCCAGGGGTCAGCGTGAGCAGTTCTTC
size: -
D: -
V: TRBV30
J: TRBJ2-1

CDR3: CSAMEAGRNIQYF
DNA: TGCAGTGCTATGGAGGCCGGGAGGAACATTCAGTACTTC
size: -
D: TRBD2
V: TRBV20-1
J: TRBJ2-4

CDR3: CASSALGEDNEQFF
DNA: TGTGCCAGCAGCGCGTTAGGGGAGGACAATGAGCAGTTCTTC
size: -
D: -
V: TRBV7-3
J: TRBJ2-1

CDR3: CASSQAQSGGGNTDTQYF
DNA: TGCGCCAGCAGCCAAGCCCAGAGCGGGGGTGGGAACACAGATACGCAGTATTTT
size: once
D: TRBD2
V: TRBV4-3
J: TRBJ2-3

CDR3: CASSLLGQSGNTIYF
DNA: TGTGCCAGCAGCTTATTAGGGCAGAGTGGAAACACCATATATTTT
size: -
D: -
V: TRBV7-2
J: TRBJ1-3

CDR3: CASSQSGGSYEQYF
DNA: TGTGCCAGCAGCCAAAGTGGGGGCTCCTACGAGCAGTACTTC
size: -
D: -
V: TRBV4-2
J: TRBJ2-7

CDR3: CASSEGSPGQPQHF
DNA: TGTGCCAGCAGTGAAGGGTCCCCAGGGCAGCCCCAGCATTTT
size: few
D: -
V: TRBV2
J: TRBJ1-5

CDR3: CASSYGTGVNEQYF
DNA: TGTGCCAGCAGCTACGGGACAGGGGTGAACGAGCAGTACTTC
size: many
D: TRBD1
V: TRBV7-6
J: TRBJ2-7

CDR3: CASSPPLNSHTGELFF
DNA: TGTGCCAGCTCACCACCTCTCAACAGCCACACCGGGGAGCTGTTTTTT
size: -
D: -
V: TRBV18
J: TRBJ2-2

CDR3: CASTPQGEGHSYEQYF
DNA: TGTGCCAGCACCCCCCAGGGGGAGGGGCACTCCTACGAGCAGTACTTC
size: few
D: -
V: TRBV7-9
J: TRBJ2-7

CDR3: CASSELAGANVLTF
DNA: TGCGCCAGCAGCGAACTTGCTGGGGCCAACGTCCTGACTTTC
size: few
D: -
V: TRBV5-1
J: TRBJ2-6

CDR3: CASSWGGGRSDLYEQYF
DNA: TGCGCCAGCAGCTGGGGGGGTGGTAGATCGGATCTCTACGAGCAGTACTTC
size: many
D: TRBD2
V: TRBV5-1
J: TRBJ2-7

CDR3: CASRRTSGYTDTQYF
DNA: TGTGCCAGCAGACGGACTAGCGGATACACAGATACGCAGTATTTT
size: few
D: TRBD2
V: TRBV7-8
J: TRBJ2-3

CDR3: CASSSTLAGVNEQFF
DNA: TGTGCCAGCAGTTCAACGCTAGCGGGGGTCAATGAGCAGTTCTTC
size: -
D: TRBD2
V: TRBV6-2/TRBV6-3
J: TRBJ2-1

CDR3: CASSPRLATYNEQFF
DNA: TGCGCCAGCAGCCCGCGACTAGCGACCTACAATGAGCAGTTCTTC
size: few
D: TRBD2
V: TRBV5-1
J: TRBJ2-1

CDR3: CASSWRTVQYF
DNA: TGTGCCAGCAGCTGGAGGACCGTGCAGTACTTC
size: -
D: -
V: TRBV12-3/TRBV12-4
J: TRBJ2-7